This TCR beta chain originates from a study of shared clonotypes between healthy human individuals. Findings and limits, study-wide: There were few donors, and this limited the genetic and exposure-history diversity represented. The sharing of 5% to 5.5% of naive CD4 clonotypes was seen across several donors.

For this clone: Its antigen is unidentified.

The V gene's germline CDR1 is KGHSH and CDR2 LQKENI. The CDR3 is 11 amino acids. Trimming pared 1 base from V and 6 bases from J, leaving 4 bases between. Investigators spread the genomic DNA of each subset evenly over several immunoSEQ plates. Using immunoSEQ multiplex PCR, the repertoire was profiled, and TCRdb retains in-frame clones only, with some absent. The sample holds 1 million to 1.3 million clones, roughly 74% seen once. The sequenced sample consisted of memory CD4+ T cells from PBMCs. The subset denotes: CD45RA-negative fraction. The genes are TRBV18 and TRBJ2-7, with D hard to call. This clonotype was sampled from a man aged 18 to 35 in good health. Some clones in this sample may be carry-over from other donors' samples. The CDR3 reads CASSPQVEQYF. The CDR3 region has the DNA TGTGCCAGCTCACCACAGGTCGAGCAGTACTTC.